This TCR beta chain was retrieved from a study of T-cell reconstitution after alpha-beta-depleted transplantation in children. The TCRbeta library incorporated unique molecular identifiers. TCRdb reanalysed the PCR reads using MiXCR and keeps one entry per CDR3 protein. Here the sample spans 450,000 to 500,000 distinct CDR3 sequences, roughly an eighth being singletons. Trimming cost V 3 bases and J 1 base, with 10 bases left between them. The CDR3 is 15 residues long. The germline CDR1 and CDR2 sequences are SGHVS and FNYEAQ. This chain connects TRBV7-6 to TRBJ1-3; D is uncertain. This receptor was identified in a human donor who donated a stem cell graft to a child with combined immunodeficiency. Sequencing was performed on PBMCs from the stem cell graft donor, taken from the stem cell graft. CDR3 residues: CASSFSTGSGNTIYF. The CDR3 DNA follows: TGTGCCAGCAGCTTTTCGACGGGATCTGGAAACACCATATATTTT.